This entry features one T cell receptor (beta chain) sequence. Antigen: not known. The treatment denotes: roughly nine-day PBMC culture with coronavirus spike peptide pools or control peptides (ViraFEST assay). CD4+ T cells that came from the unexposed donor were collected before the COVID-19 pandemic (2011-2018). For ViraFEST, peptide pools expanded antigen-specific T cells, after which the TCRs were sequenced. Cultures of PBMCs, roughly 2.1 million per well, were set up with around 10 IU/ml IL-2 and about 10 ug/ml peptide pools. Investigators exposed CD4+ T cells from unexposed donors to SARS-CoV-2 S/N and four cold-coronavirus spikes, as cells permitted. Cultured CD4+ T cell DNA was sequenced using the Oncomine TCR Beta short-read assay. Each CDR3 protein gets one entry after TCRdb re-called the PCR reads with MiXCR. Of more than 5,500 distinct CDR3 sequences listed, 25% to 30% are singletons. This sample was taken from a study of vaccination and CD4 T cells after COVID-19. On the study more broadly: Stimulation of the cells used overlapping spike peptide pools from SARS-CoV-2 and from the common cold coronaviruses HCoV-NL63, HCoV-OC43 and HCoV-229E.

The CDR3 loop spans 14 amino acids. CDR1 MNHEY and CDR2 SVGEGT come from the germline V gene. Trimming stripped 6 bases from V and 4 bases from J, with 15 bases between. The sample comprised CD4+ T cells from blood, cultured in vitro. This sequence joins TRBV6-2 or TRBV6-3 and TRBJ1-1; tentative D call: TRBD1 (5 bases). The clonotype was recovered from a human donor in good health. In nucleotides, the CDR3 is TGTGCCAGCAGGGATTTCAGGGTTTCCACTGAAGCTTTCTTT. Translation gives CASRDFRVSTEAFF.